This T cell receptor (beta chain) was found in a study of cytomegalovirus exposure and HLA in healthy donors. Regarding the study as a whole: With later analysis, a missense DCLRE1C variant became linked to TCR beta V- and J-gene trimming. For cytomegalovirus status, the classifier reportedly gave diagnoses with high specificity and sensitivity. Among TCR beta chains of equal frequency, HLA-associated ones were more clonally expanded in a later analysis.

The primer mix had 60 Vbeta and 13 Jbeta primers. How the authors handled the data: Later work found around 72 million unique TCR beta chains, with 9.5 million to 11 million shared. Using immunoSEQ multiplex PCR, the repertoire was profiled, and TCRdb retains in-frame clones only, with some absent. Clone size and V and J calls were adopted from that table, with D and trimming inferred from the DNA. The sample includes about 140,000 clones, 70% to 90% seen only once; the top ten take 0.4% to 0.55%. This clone was seen only once. Antigen unknown. The junction and the germline gene differ at one end; a read error may be behind it. Germline CDR1 reads SEHNR; CDR2 reads FQNEAQ (reference sequence). CDR3 length equals 14 residues.

This TCR came from a woman aged 40 to 50 in good health and CMV-seronegative. V gene TRBV7-9 combines with J gene TRBJ2-5, with D perhaps matching TRBD2 (5 bases). Sequencing used PBMCs. The CDR3 reads CSSSSTAGGETQYF. The CDR3 DNA reads TGTTCCAGCAGCTCAACGGCGGGTGGGGAGACCCAGTACTTC.